This T cell receptor beta chain is drawn from a study of lung T cells in sarcoidosis with Löfgren's syndrome. On the study more broadly: Löfgren's syndrome patients were the main repertoire analysis focus.

V dropped 5 bases and J dropped 4; count of bases not matched to a gene: 4. There are 14 residues in the CDR3. Germline V gene data show CDR1 as SGHAT and CDR2 as FQNNGV. TCRdb analysed the reads with MiXCR anew, one entry per CDR3 protein. The sample records roughly 63,000 distinct CDR3 sequences, 21% being singletons. In its sample, this clonotype was seen a few times. This receptor was obtained from a human donor with sarcoidosis (Löfgren's syndrome or another form), or a control subject (not recorded which). The V call is TRBV11-2, the J call TRBJ2-2, with TRBD1 matching 7 bases. Source material: CD4+ T cells from PBMCs. CDR3: CASSRTGITGELFF. In DNA form, the CDR3 reads TGTGCCAGCAGCCGGACAGGTATCACCGGGGAGCTGTTTTTT.